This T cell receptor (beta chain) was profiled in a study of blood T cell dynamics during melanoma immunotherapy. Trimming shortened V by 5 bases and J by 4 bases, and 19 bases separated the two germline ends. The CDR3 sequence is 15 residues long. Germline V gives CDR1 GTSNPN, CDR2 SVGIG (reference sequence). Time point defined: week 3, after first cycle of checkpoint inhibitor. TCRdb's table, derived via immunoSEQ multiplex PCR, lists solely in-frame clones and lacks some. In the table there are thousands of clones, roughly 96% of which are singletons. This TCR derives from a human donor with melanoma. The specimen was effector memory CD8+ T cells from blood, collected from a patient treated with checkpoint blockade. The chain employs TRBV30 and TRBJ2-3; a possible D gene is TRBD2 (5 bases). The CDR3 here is CAWGASSQRADTQYF. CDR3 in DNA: TGTGCCTGGGGCGCTAGCTCGCAGAGGGCAGATACGCAGTATTTT.